The rows below give T cell receptor beta chains drawn from one sample of a study of OX40 agonist ivuxolimab in advanced cancers. TCRdb's copy holds only in-frame clones and misses some; the assay was immunoSEQ multiplex PCR. This sample has some 30,000 clones, with around four fifths found just once. The sequencing here drew on CD4+ or CD8+ T cells sorted from blood, taken in a trial of the OX40 agonist ivuxolimab. The receptors derive from an adult with an advanced solid tumor such as melanoma, head and neck, liver or kidney cancer. Both conserved end residues are part of each CDR3. The D gene is left open where the match is weak. Size is stated for part of the rows, as once, few or many counts, or as a class when the clone is expanded.

CDR3aa,CDR3nt,v_gene,j_gene,abundance,d_gene
CASSQDTTARERSTDTQYF,TGCGCCAGCAGCCAAGATACGACAGCTCGGGAGCGGAGCACAGATACGCAGTATTTT,TRBV4-3,TRBJ2-3,.,.
CASSSPGANVLTF,TGTGCCAGCAGTTCCCCTGGGGCCAACGTCCTGACTTTC,TRBV7-9,TRBJ2-6,.,.
CASSLAGGFDSPLHF,TGTGCCAGCAGCTTGGCCGGGGGGTTCGATTCACCCCTCCACTTT,TRBV5-4,TRBJ1-6,.,.
CASQGSLNTEAFF,TGTGCCAGCCAGGGAAGTTTGAACACTGAAGCTTTCTTT,TRBV7-9,TRBJ1-1,.,.
CTSSRGLNYEQYF,TGCACCAGCAGCCGGGGGCTCAACTACGAGCAGTACTTC,TRBV1,TRBJ2-7,.,.
CASSFRGLSYNEQFF,TGTGCCAGCAGCTTCAGGGGGCTCTCCTACAATGAGCAGTTCTTC,TRBV7-9,TRBJ2-1,.,TRBD1
CASSRRERNNEQFF,TGTGCCAGCAGTCGTCGAGAAAGAAACAATGAGCAGTTCTTC,TRBV6-5,TRBJ2-1,.,.
CASSQGGAGPYEQYF,TGCGCCAGCAGCCAGGGGGGGGCAGGTCCCTACGAGCAGTACTTC,TRBV4-1,TRBJ2-7,.,.
CASSRGTNYGYTF,TGTGCCAGCAGCCGCGGGACTAACTATGGCTACACCTTC,TRBV6-6,TRBJ1-2,.,.
CASGAGQGAGQPQHF,TGTGCCAGCGGCGCGGGACAGGGGGCAGGCCAGCCCCAGCATTTT,TRBV27,TRBJ1-5,.,TRBD1
CAWNRGFGYGYTF,TGTGCCTGGAATAGGGGGTTCGGCTATGGCTACACCTTC,TRBV30,TRBJ1-2,medium-sized,.
CAWSDEGLTGEQYF,TGTGCCTGGAGTGACGAGGGATTGACTGGCGAGCAGTACTTC,TRBV30,TRBJ2-7,few,.
CASSQDAGQGTYEQYF,TGCGCCAGCAGCCAAGATGCGGGACAGGGCACCTACGAGCAGTACTTC,TRBV4-3,TRBJ2-7,.,TRBD1
CATSRDGHNTGELFF,TGTGCCACCAGCAGAGACGGACACAACACCGGGGAGCTGTTTTTT,TRBV15,TRBJ2-2,.,.
CASSPPGGGNQPQHF,TGCGCCAGCAGCCCGCCGGGTGGGGGCAATCAGCCCCAGCATTTT,TRBV4-1,TRBJ1-5,few,.
CASSFTRGINTEAFF,TGTGCCAGCAGTTTCACCAGGGGGATAAACACTGAAGCTTTCTTT,TRBV28,TRBJ1-1,few,TRBD1
CASVSRLTGELFF,TGTGCCAGCGTCTCGCGGCTCACCGGGGAGCTGTTTTTT,TRBV5-4,TRBJ2-2,.,.
CASSLGRPYGYTF,TGTGCCAGCAGCCTGGGACGGCCCTATGGCTACACCTTC,TRBV7-9,TRBJ1-2,.,.
CASSAGIGGGYGYTF,TGTGCCAGCAGCGCCGGTATTGGGGGAGGCTATGGCTACACCTTC,TRBV9,TRBJ1-2,.,.
CASSELRLGDTEAFF,TGTGCCAGCAGTGAATTGAGGTTGGGGGACACTGAAGCTTTCTTT,TRBV25-1,TRBJ1-1,few,.
CASSLDAASSYNEQFF,TGTGCCAGCAGCTTAGATGCAGCCAGCTCCTACAATGAGCAGTTCTTC,TRBV7-6,TRBJ2-1,.,.
CASSLLGRYANYGYTF,TGTGCCAGCAGCTTATTGGGCAGGTATGCTAACTATGGCTACACCTTC,TRBV7-3,TRBJ1-2,.,.
CASSSTGSFTDTQYF,TGTGCCAGCAGCTCGACAGGGTCGTTCACAGATACGCAGTATTTT,TRBV7-3,TRBJ2-3,.,TRBD1
CASSEAGGARGWHTEAFF,TGTGCCAGCAGTGAAGCGGGGGGAGCGAGAGGGTGGCACACTGAAGCTTTCTTT,TRBV6-1,TRBJ1-1,once,.
CASSQFGGRELFF,TGCGCCAGCAGCCAATTTGGGGGCAGGGAGCTGTTTTTT,TRBV4-3,TRBJ2-2,.,.
CASSSTSGGLDTQYF,TGCGCCAGCAGCTCTACTAGCGGGGGCTTAGATACGCAGTATTTT,TRBV5-1,TRBJ2-3,.,TRBD2